These T cell receptor beta chains were read from a single sample in a study of control samples from healthy donors and cancer patients. TCRdb keeps only in-frame clones here, not all; method: immunoSEQ multiplex PCR. Of around 85,000 clones in the sample, 85% to 90% are singletons; the top ten hold about 7.6%. The specimen sequenced was blood. The origin of the receptors is a woman aged 55-75 years in good health. CDR3s include the opening cysteine and the closing phenylalanine or tryptophan. The D gene is left open where the match is weak. Clone size appears in some rows only: once, few, many, or a class for an expanded clone.

J | size | V | D | DNA | CDR3
TRBJ2-1 | NA | TRBV25-1 | NA | TGTGCCAGCAGTGGTTACAATGAGCAGTTCTTC | CASSGYNEQFF
TRBJ2-7 | NA | TRBV27 | NA | TGTGCCAGCAGTTCCGGACCCTTTCGGAGTTACGAGCAGTACTTC | CASSSGPFRSYEQYF
TRBJ2-1 | NA | TRBV30 | NA | TGTGCCTGGAGACCCTTCGATGAGCAGTTCTTC | CAWRPFDEQFF
TRBJ2-6 | NA | TRBV5-1 | NA | TGCGCCAGCAGCTTCGGGCGTCGGTCCTTTTCTGGGGCCAACGTCCTGACTTTC | CASSFGRRSFSGANVLTF
TRBJ2-7 | NA | TRBV5-1 | NA | TGCGCCAGCAGCCCAGGGGTAGAGCAGTACTTC | CASSPGVEQYF
TRBJ1-2 | NA | TRBV15 | NA | TGTGCCACCAGCAGAGGGGGCAGGAACAACTATGGCTACACCTTC | CATSRGGRNNYGYTF
TRBJ1-2 | NA | TRBV28 | NA | TGTGCCAGCAGCCCTAACTATGGCTACACCTTC | CASSPNYGYTF
TRBJ2-6 | NA | TRBV7-9 | TRBD1 | TGTGCCAGCAGCCAGGACAGGGCTGGGGCCAACGTCCTGACTTTC | CASSQDRAGANVLTF
TRBJ1-1 | few | TRBV5-1 | TRBD1 | TGCGCCAGCAGCTTCGGTACAGGGGAGAACACTGAAGCTTTCTTT | CASSFGTGENTEAFF
TRBJ1-2 | NA | TRBV6-2/TRBV6-3 | NA | TGTGCCAGCAGCCTAACCTTCTGGGATGGCTACACCTTC | CASSLTFWDGYTF
TRBJ1-1 | many | TRBV2 | NA | TGTGCCAGCAGTCAGGGTCGAGCCAACACTGAAGCTTTCTTT | CASSQGRANTEAFF